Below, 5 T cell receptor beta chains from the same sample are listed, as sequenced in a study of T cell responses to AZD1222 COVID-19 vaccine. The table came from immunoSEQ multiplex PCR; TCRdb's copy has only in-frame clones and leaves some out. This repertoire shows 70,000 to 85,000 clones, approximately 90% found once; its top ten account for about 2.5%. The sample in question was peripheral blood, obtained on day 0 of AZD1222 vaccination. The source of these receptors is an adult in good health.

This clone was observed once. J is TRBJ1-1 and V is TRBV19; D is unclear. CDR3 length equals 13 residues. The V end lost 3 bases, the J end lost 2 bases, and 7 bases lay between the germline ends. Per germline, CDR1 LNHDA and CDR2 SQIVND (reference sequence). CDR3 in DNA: TGTGCCAGTAGTATGGACCCTAACACTGAAGCTTTCTTT. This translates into CASSMDPNTEAFF.

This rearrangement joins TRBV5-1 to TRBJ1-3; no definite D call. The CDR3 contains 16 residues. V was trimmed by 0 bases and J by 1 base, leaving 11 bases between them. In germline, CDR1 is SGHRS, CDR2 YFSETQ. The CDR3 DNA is TGCGCCAGCAGCTTGGCCTTAGGGAGGTCTGGAAACACCATATATTTT. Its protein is CASSLALGRSGNTIYF.

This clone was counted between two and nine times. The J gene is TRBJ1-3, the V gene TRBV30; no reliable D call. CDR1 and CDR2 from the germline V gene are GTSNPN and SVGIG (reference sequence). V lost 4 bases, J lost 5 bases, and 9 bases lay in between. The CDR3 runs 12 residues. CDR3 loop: CAWIIHRNTIYF. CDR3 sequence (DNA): TGTGCCTGGATTATCCATAGAAACACCATATATTTT.

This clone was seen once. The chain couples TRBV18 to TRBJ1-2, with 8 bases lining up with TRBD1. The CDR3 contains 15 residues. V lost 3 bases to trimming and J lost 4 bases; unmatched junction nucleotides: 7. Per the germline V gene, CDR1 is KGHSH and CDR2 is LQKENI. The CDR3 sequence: CASSPSGQGGYGYTF. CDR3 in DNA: TGTGCCAGCTCACCCTCCGGACAGGGAGGCTATGGCTACACCTTC.

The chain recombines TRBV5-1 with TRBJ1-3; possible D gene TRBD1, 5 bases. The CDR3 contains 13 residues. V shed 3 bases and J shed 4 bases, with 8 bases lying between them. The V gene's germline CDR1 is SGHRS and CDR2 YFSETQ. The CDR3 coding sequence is TGCGCCAGCAGCTCCAGGGCCGGAAACACCATATATTTT. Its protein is CASSSRAGNTIYF.